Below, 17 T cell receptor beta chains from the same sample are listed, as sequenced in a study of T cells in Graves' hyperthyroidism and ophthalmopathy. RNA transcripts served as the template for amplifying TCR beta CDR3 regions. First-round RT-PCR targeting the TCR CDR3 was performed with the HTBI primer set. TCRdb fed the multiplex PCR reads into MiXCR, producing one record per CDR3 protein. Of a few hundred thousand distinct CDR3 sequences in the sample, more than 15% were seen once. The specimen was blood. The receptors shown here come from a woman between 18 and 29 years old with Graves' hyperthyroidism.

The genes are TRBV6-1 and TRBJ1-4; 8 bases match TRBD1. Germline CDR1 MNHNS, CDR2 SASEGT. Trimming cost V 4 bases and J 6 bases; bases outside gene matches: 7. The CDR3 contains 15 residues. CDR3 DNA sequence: TGTGCCAGCAGTGTCACTCCAGGGGGCGATGAAAAACTGTTTTTT. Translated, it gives CASSVTPGGDEKLFF.

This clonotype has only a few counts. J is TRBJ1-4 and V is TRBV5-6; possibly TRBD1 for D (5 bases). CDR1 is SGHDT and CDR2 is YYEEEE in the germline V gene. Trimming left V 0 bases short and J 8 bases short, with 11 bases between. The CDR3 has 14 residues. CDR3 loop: CASSLGSSGEKLFF. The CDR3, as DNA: TGTGCCAGCAGCTTGGGGTCTTCAGGGGAAAAACTGTTTTTT.

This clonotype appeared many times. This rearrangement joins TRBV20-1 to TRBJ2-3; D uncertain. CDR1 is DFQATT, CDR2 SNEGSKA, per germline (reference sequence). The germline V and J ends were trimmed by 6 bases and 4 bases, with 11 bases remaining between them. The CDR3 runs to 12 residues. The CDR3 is CSAWRRADTQYF. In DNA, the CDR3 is TGCAGTGCCTGGCGACGAGCAGATACGCAGTATTTT.

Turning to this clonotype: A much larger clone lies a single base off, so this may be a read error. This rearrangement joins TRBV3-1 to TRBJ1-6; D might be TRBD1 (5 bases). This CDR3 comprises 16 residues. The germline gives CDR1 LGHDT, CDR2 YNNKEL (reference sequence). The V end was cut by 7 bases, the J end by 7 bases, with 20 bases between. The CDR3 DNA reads TGTGCCAGCATCCGACAGACTCCATACCAGAATTCACCCCTCCACTTT. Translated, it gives CASIRQTPYQNSPLHF.

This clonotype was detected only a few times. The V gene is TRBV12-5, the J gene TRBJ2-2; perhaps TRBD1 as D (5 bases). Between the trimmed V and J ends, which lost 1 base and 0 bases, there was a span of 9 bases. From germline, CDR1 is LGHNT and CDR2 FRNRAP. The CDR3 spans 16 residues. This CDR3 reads CASGLGGPTNTGELFF. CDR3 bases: TGTGCTAGTGGTTTGGGGGGCCCGACGAACACCGGGGAGCTGTTTTTT.

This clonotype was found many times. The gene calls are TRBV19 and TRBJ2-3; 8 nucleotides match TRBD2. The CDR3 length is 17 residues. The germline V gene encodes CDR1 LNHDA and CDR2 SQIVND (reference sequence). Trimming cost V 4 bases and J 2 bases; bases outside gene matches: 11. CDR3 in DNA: TGTGCCAGTAGTACGTATTCGGGGCGGGAGGTCACAGATACGCAGTATTTT. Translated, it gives CASSTYSGREVTDTQYF.

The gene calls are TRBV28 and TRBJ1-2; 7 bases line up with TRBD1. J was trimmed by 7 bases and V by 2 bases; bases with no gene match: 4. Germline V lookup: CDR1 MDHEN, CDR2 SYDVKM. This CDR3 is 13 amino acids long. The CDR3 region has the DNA TGTGCCAGCAGTTTACCGGGACAGCGTGGCTACACCTTC. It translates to CASSLPGQRGYTF.

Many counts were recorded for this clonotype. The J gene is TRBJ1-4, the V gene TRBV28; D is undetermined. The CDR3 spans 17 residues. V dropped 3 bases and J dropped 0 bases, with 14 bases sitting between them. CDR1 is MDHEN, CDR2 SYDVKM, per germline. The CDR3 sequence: CASSFLVGRATNEKLFF. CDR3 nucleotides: TGTGCCAGCAGTTTTTTGGTTGGACGGGCAACTAATGAAAAACTGTTTTTT. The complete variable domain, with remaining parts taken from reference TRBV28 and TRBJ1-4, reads DVKVTQSSRYLVKRTGEKVFLECVQDMDHENMFWYRQDPGLGLRLIYFSYDVKMKEKGDIPEGYSVSREKKERFSLILESASTNQTSMYLCASSFLVGRATNEKLFFGSGTQLSVL.

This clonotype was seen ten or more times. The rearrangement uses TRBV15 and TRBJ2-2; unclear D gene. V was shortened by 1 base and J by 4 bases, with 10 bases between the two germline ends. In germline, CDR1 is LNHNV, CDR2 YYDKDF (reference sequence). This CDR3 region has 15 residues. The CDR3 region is CATSRVKWGTGELFF. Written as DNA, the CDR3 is TGTGCCACCAGCAGAGTTAAGTGGGGCACCGGGGAGCTGTTTTTT.

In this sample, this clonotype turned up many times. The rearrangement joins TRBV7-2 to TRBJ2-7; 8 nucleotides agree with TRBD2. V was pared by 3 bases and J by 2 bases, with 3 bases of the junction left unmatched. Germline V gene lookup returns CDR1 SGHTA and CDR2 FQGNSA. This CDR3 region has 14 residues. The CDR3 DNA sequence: TGTGCCAGCAGCTTCACTAGCGGACCCTACGAGCAGTACTTC. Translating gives CASSFTSGPYEQYF.

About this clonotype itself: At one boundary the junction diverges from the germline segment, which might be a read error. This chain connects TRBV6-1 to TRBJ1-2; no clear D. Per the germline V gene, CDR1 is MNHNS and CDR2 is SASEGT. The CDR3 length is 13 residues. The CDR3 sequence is CVSTKRSLYGYTF. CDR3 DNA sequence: TGTGTCAGCACCAAAAGGTCCCTCTATGGCTACACCTTC.

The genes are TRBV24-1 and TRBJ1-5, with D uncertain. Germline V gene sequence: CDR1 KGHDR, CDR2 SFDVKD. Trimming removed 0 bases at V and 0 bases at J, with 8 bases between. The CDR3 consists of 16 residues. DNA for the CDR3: TGTGCCACCAGTGATTTGCAAAGGTATAGCAATCAGCCCCAGCATTTT. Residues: CATSDLQRYSNQPQHF.

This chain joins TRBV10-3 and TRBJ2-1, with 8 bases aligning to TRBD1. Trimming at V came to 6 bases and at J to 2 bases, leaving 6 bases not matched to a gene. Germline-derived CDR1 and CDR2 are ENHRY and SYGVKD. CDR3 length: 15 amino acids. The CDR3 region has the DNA TGTGCCATCAGCCGGACAGGGACCCCCTACAATGAGCAGTTCTTC. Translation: CAISRTGTPYNEQFF.

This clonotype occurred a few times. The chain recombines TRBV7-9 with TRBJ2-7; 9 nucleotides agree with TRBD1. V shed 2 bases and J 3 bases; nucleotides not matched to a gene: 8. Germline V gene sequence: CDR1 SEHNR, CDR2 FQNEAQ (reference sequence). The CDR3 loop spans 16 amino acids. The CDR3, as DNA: TGTGCCAGCAGCTTAATTTCGGACAGGGGACGCTACGAGCAGTACTTC. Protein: CASSLISDRGRYEQYF.

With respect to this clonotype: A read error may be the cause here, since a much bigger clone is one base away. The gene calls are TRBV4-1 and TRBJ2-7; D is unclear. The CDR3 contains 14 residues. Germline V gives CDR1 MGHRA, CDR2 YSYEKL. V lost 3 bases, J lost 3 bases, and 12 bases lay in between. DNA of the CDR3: TGCGCCAGCAGCCATCGACGGTGGTTCTACGAGCAGTACTTC. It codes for CASSHRRWFYEQYF.

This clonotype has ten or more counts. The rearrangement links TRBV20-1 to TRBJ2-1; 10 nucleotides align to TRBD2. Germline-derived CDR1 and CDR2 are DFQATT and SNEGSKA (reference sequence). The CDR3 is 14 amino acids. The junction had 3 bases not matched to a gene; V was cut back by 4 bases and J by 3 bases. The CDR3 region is CSATRTSGYNEQFF. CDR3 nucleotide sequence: TGCAGTGCTACACGGACTAGCGGCTACAATGAGCAGTTCTTC.

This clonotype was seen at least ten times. The CDR3 DNA is TGTGCCACCAGTGATTTGCGCCTAGCACCGCAGTATTTT. Its translation is CATSDLRLAPQYF. This chain connects TRBV24-1 to TRBJ2-3, with a possible D match to TRBD2 (5 bases). The CDR3 covers 13 residues. Germline values: CDR1 KGHDR, CDR2 SFDVKD. Trimming pared 0 bases from V and 10 bases from J, leaving 10 bases between.